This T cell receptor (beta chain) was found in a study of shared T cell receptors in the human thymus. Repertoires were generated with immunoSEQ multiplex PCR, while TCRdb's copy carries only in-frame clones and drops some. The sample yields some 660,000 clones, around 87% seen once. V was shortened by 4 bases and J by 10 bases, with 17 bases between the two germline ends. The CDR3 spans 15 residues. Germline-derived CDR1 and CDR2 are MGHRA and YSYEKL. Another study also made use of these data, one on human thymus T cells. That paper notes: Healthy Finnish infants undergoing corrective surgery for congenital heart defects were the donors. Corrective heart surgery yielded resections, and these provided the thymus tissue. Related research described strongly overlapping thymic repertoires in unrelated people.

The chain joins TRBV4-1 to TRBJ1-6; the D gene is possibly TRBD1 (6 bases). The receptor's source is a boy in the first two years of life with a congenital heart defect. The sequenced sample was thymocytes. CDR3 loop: CASSPLGGDGSPLHF. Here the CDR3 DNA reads TGCGCCAGCAGCCCACTAGGGGGGGACGGATCACCCCTCCACTTT.